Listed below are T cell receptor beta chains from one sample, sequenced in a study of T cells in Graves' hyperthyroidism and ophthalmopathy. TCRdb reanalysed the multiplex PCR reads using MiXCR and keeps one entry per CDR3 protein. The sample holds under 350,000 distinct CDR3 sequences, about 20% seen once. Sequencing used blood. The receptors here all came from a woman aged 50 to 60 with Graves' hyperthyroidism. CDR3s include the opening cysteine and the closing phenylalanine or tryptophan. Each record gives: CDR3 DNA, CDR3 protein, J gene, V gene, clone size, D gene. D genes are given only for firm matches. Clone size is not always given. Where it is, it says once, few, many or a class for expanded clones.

CDR3 DNA: TGTGCCAGCTGCCCGGATTTTCCTAATGAAAAACTGTTTTTT
CDR3 protein: CASCPDFPNEKLFF
J gene: TRBJ1-4
V gene: TRBV12-3/TRBV12-4
clone size: few
D gene: .

CDR3 DNA: TGTGCCATCAGTGACAGTAAAGAGACCCAGTACTTC
CDR3 protein: CAISDSKETQYF
J gene: TRBJ2-5
V gene: TRBV10-3
clone size: few
D gene: .

CDR3 DNA: TGTGCCAGCAGTGACGACAGGGGCAGCAATCAGCCCCAGCATTTT
CDR3 protein: CASSDDRGSNQPQHF
J gene: TRBJ1-5
V gene: TRBV2
clone size: many
D gene: TRBD1

CDR3 DNA: TGTGCCAGCAGTTGGGGGGGCCGGCACTATGGCTACACCTTC
CDR3 protein: CASSWGGRHYGYTF
J gene: TRBJ1-2
V gene: TRBV6-2/TRBV6-3
clone size: .
D gene: .

CDR3 DNA: TGCAGTGCGGGCGGTAGCGGGGACCTCACAGATACGCAGTATTTT
CDR3 protein: CSAGGSGDLTDTQYF
J gene: TRBJ2-3
V gene: TRBV20-1
clone size: many
D gene: TRBD2

CDR3 DNA: TGTGCCAGCAACCTGGGACTTCCCCTCACAGATACGCAGTATTTT
CDR3 protein: CASNLGLPLTDTQYF
J gene: TRBJ2-3
V gene: TRBV2
clone size: few
D gene: .

CDR3 DNA: TGTGCCAGTAGTTACCTAGGAACTAGCACAGATACGCAGTATTTT
CDR3 protein: CASSYLGTSTDTQYF
J gene: TRBJ2-3
V gene: TRBV19
clone size: .
D gene: .

CDR3 DNA: TGCAGTGCTAGCTTAGCGGGAGGTGGTGAGCAGTACTTC
CDR3 protein: CSASLAGGGEQYF
J gene: TRBJ2-7
V gene: TRBV20-1
clone size: many
D gene: TRBD2

CDR3 DNA: TGCAGTGCCTCTTTCCAGGGGAAAAACATTCAGTACTTC
CDR3 protein: CSASFQGKNIQYF
J gene: TRBJ2-4
V gene: TRBV20-1
clone size: .
D gene: .

CDR3 DNA: TGTGCCAGCAGTGAAATTGCTGAGGGGAAAAATCAGCCCCAGCATTTT
CDR3 protein: CASSEIAEGKNQPQHF
J gene: TRBJ1-5
V gene: TRBV6-1
clone size: .
D gene: .

CDR3 DNA: TGCAGCGTTGGGGGGACAGGGTATGAAAAACTGTTTTTT
CDR3 protein: CSVGGTGYEKLFF
J gene: TRBJ1-4
V gene: TRBV29-1
clone size: few
D gene: TRBD1

CDR3 DNA: TGCAGTGCTAGAGCCCACAAAACCTACGAGCAGTACTTC
CDR3 protein: CSARAHKTYEQYF
J gene: TRBJ2-7
V gene: TRBV20-1
clone size: few
D gene: .

CDR3 DNA: TGTGCCAGCAGCTTAGTGCTAGCGGGAGGCGAGCAGTACTTC
CDR3 protein: CASSLVLAGGEQYF
J gene: TRBJ2-7
V gene: TRBV7-8
clone size: many
D gene: TRBD2

CDR3 DNA: TGCAGCGTGGCTAGACAGGGCGTGTCCTACAATGAGCAGTTCTTC
CDR3 protein: CSVARQGVSYNEQFF
J gene: TRBJ2-1
V gene: TRBV29-1
clone size: .
D gene: TRBD1

CDR3 DNA: TGTGCCAGCAGGGGACAGGGTTCCACTGAAGCTTTCTTT
CDR3 protein: CASRGQGSTEAFF
J gene: TRBJ1-1
V gene: TRBV28
clone size: few
D gene: TRBD1

CDR3 DNA: TGTGCCAGCTTCCGGGGTGATGGAAACACCATATATTTT
CDR3 protein: CASFRGDGNTIYF
J gene: TRBJ1-3
V gene: TRBV6-2/TRBV6-3
clone size: few
D gene: .

CDR3 DNA: TGTGCCAGCAGCCAAGACTCCAGTCGGGCTTCTGGAAACACCATATATTTT
CDR3 protein: CASSQDSSRASGNTIYF
J gene: TRBJ1-3
V gene: TRBV4-2
clone size: once
D gene: .

CDR3 DNA: TGTGCCAGCAGCTTAGGACAGGAGACAGATACGCAGTATTTT
CDR3 protein: CASSLGQETDTQYF
J gene: TRBJ2-3
V gene: TRBV7-9
clone size: .
D gene: .

CDR3 DNA: TGTGCCAGCAGCTACCCCACTAGCGGGGTTTATTATGAGCAGTTCTTC
CDR3 protein: CASSYPTSGVYYEQFF
J gene: TRBJ2-1
V gene: TRBV7-2
clone size: .
D gene: TRBD2

CDR3 DNA: TGTGCCAGCAGCTCGCCCGGGACTAGCGGACAAGAGACCCAGTACTTC
CDR3 protein: CASSSPGTSGQETQYF
J gene: TRBJ2-5
V gene: TRBV5-6
clone size: many
D gene: TRBD2

CDR3 DNA: TGTGCCAGCAGTGAACTGGAGGGTTACACCATATATTTT
CDR3 protein: CASSELEGYTIYF
J gene: TRBJ1-3
V gene: TRBV6-1
clone size: few
D gene: .

CDR3 DNA: TGTGCCAGCAGTTTGGTAGGGGCTACCTATGGCTACACCTTC
CDR3 protein: CASSLVGATYGYTF
J gene: TRBJ1-2
V gene: TRBV12-3/TRBV12-4
clone size: many
D gene: .

CDR3 DNA: TGTGCCAGCAGCTCCCCCGGGGGGGTTTCGAATGAAAAACTGTTTTTT
CDR3 protein: CASSSPGGVSNEKLFF
J gene: TRBJ1-4
V gene: TRBV7-2
clone size: .
D gene: .

CDR3 DNA: TGTGCCAGCAGCCTCGATCCCAGTAAGCAGTACTTC
CDR3 protein: CASSLDPSKQYF
J gene: TRBJ2-7
V gene: TRBV7-9
clone size: few
D gene: .

CDR3 DNA: TGCGCCAGCAGCTTGGTCGGGGGCGATTCACCCCTCCACTTT
CDR3 protein: CASSLVGGDSPLHF
J gene: TRBJ1-6
V gene: TRBV5-1
clone size: .
D gene: .

CDR3 DNA: TGTGCCAGTAGTATTGGTAGCGGGGGGAGGGATACGCAGTATTTT
CDR3 protein: CASSIGSGGRDTQYF
J gene: TRBJ2-3
V gene: TRBV19
clone size: .
D gene: TRBD2

CDR3 DNA: TGTGCCAGCTGTCCCGGGACAGGGAGTTACGAGCAGTACTTC
CDR3 protein: CASCPGTGSYEQYF
J gene: TRBJ2-7
V gene: TRBV12-3/TRBV12-4
clone size: few
D gene: TRBD1

CDR3 DNA: TGCGCCAGCAGCCAAAAAGCGGGGGGGAAAAACATTCAGTACTTC
CDR3 protein: CASSQKAGGKNIQYF
J gene: TRBJ2-4
V gene: TRBV4-1
clone size: few
D gene: TRBD2

CDR3 DNA: TGTGCCAGCAGCTCCTTAGCGGGACGGGATGAGCAGTTCTTC
CDR3 protein: CASSSLAGRDEQFF
J gene: TRBJ2-1
V gene: TRBV11-1
clone size: .
D gene: TRBD2

CDR3 DNA: TGTGCCAGCAGCCAAGGGACTAGCGGCTTCAATGAGCAGTTCTTC
CDR3 protein: CASSQGTSGFNEQFF
J gene: TRBJ2-1
V gene: TRBV3-1
clone size: .
D gene: TRBD2

CDR3 DNA: TGTGCCAGCAGCCTCACACCGGGCACCGTAAGGGGTTCTGGCGGGGAGCTGTTTTTT
CDR3 protein: CASSLTPGTVRGSGGELFF
J gene: TRBJ2-2
V gene: TRBV7-2
clone size: few
D gene: .

CDR3 DNA: TGTGCCAGCAGGCGGGACGCCGGGGATGAAAAACTGTTTTTT
CDR3 protein: CASRRDAGDEKLFF
J gene: TRBJ1-4
V gene: TRBV7-9
clone size: few
D gene: .